The text below deals with one TCR beta chain. In the authors' workflow: The authors estimated nucleated cell counts from reference gene primer amplification. Assay: immunoSEQ multiplex PCR; the TCRdb copy retains only in-frame clones and omits some. V and J calls and clone size are as listed in that table; D and trimming were resolved from the DNA. The repertoire includes about 110,000 clones, under 85% of them detected once, and about 14% sits in the top ten. These data come from a study of blood T cell repertoires in COVID-19. Across the whole study: Material from acute and convalescent COVID-19 was sourced from the United States, Italy and Spain. The analysed material was cDNA or gDNA that came from T cells, B-cell-depleted T cells, or PBMCs.

Sequencing was carried out using peripheral blood. The receptor was derived from a woman aged 55-70 years with acute or convalescent COVID-19.

This chain's CDR3 is CASAPRNTGELFF. CDR3 DNA sequence: TGTGCCAGCGCCCCCAGGAACACCGGGGAGCTGTTTTTT. The chain joins TRBV12-3 or TRBV12-4 to TRBJ2-2; D ambiguous. The CDR3 has 13 amino acids. Trimming took off 8 bases at V and 1 base at J, with 8 bases between the two ends.